These 21 T cell receptor beta chains originate from one sample sequenced in a study of post-analysis software for immune sequencing data. No antigens are known for them. Whole-study results and caveats: There were roughly 5 TRBV segments more frequent in patients than controls, and TRBV5-6, TRBV5-1 and TRBV20-1 were among them.

Unique molecular identifiers were carried by the TCR beta cDNA libraries. TCRdb ran MiXCR on the PCR reads and lists one entry per CDR3 protein. Seen here are 430,000 or so distinct CDR3 sequences, roughly 38% observed once, and the top ten hold about 7.6%. The specimen was blood. The receptors come from a girl aged 2-10 years with multiple sclerosis.

The chain links TRBV10-1 to TRBJ1-1; TRBD1 matches 7 bases. Germline CDR1 and CDR2: WNHNN and SYGVQD (reference sequence). Losses at the gene ends were 4 bases for V and 7 bases for J; bases not matched to a gene: 18. This CDR3 is 17 amino acids long. CDR3 sequence (DNA): TGCGCCAGCAGTGTGAATACCGGGACAGACCTAGACCTTGAAGCTTTCTTT. Its translation: CASSVNTGTDLDLEAFF.

The rearrangement joins TRBV4-1 to TRBJ2-4, with a weak D call TRBD1 (6 bases). This CDR3 is 14 amino acids long. In germline, CDR1 is MGHRA, CDR2 YSYEKL. The V gene lost 1 base and the J gene lost 7 bases, with 11 bases spanning the gap. CDR3 in amino acids: CASSQGTASNIQYF. CDR3 nucleotides: TGCGCCAGCAGCCAAGGGACAGCCTCGAACATTCAGTACTTC.

The rearrangement links TRBV28 to TRBJ2-3; D is unclear. The CDR3 runs to 15 residues. The germline V gene encodes CDR1 MDHEN and CDR2 SYDVKM. Trimming took 2 bases from V and 2 from J, leaving 11 bases between them. CDR3 DNA sequence: TGTGCCAGCAGTTTAATGGGGTTACACACAGATACGCAGTATTTT. Its protein product is CASSLMGLHTDTQYF.

The chain combines TRBV5-6 with TRBJ1-5; D is unclear. This CDR3 has 15 residues. Germline loops: CDR1 SGHDT, CDR2 YYEEEE. Trimming removed 0 bases from V and 0 bases from J, with 7 bases in between. The CDR3, as DNA: TGTGCCAGCAGCTTGGGGTGGTCTAGCAATCAGCCCCAGCATTTT. It codes for CASSLGWSSNQPQHF.

The gene calls are TRBV27 and TRBJ1-2; 9 bases map to TRBD1. The CDR3 runs 14 residues. Germline assignment: CDR1 MNHEY and CDR2 SMNVEV (reference sequence). V lost 4 bases, J lost 6 bases, and 6 bases stayed unmatched. The CDR3 DNA sequence: TGTGCCAGCAGTTCAACCGGGACAGGGCATGGCTACACCTTC. Protein: CASSSTGTGHGYTF.

The V call is TRBV29-1, the J call TRBJ2-3, with TRBD2 matching 7 bases. The CDR3 has 13 residues. Germline trimming cut 3 bases from V and 1 base from J; bases unmatched to any gene: 1. Germline-derived CDR1 and CDR2 are SQVTM and ANQGSEA. CDR3 bases: TGCAGCGTTGACCTAGCGGGCACAGATACGCAGTATTTT. Translated, it gives CSVDLAGTDTQYF.

This chain uses TRBV4-2 with TRBJ2-4; D might be TRBD1 or TRBD2, each matching 6 bases. The CDR3 is made up of 14 amino acids. CDR1 is LGHNA and CDR2 is YNFKEQ in the germline V gene. V shed 5 bases and J shed 2 bases, with 10 bases lying between them. The CDR3 reads CASSKGGTKNIQYF. As DNA, the CDR3 is TGTGCCAGCAGCAAAGGGGGGACCAAAAACATTCAGTACTTC.

The chain carries TRBV5-6 and TRBJ1-1, with D possibly being TRBD1 (6 bases). Between the trimmed V and J ends, which lost 1 base and 4 bases, there was a span of 14 bases. Germline V gene sequence: CDR1 SGHDT, CDR2 YYEEEE. This CDR3 region has 15 residues. CDR3: CASSLRIWDTTEAFF. The CDR3 DNA follows: TGTGCCAGCAGCTTGAGGATTTGGGACACCACTGAAGCTTTCTTT.

This clonotype has more than one count but fewer than ten. CDR3 nucleotide sequence: TGTGCCAGCAGCGCGACCAATGAGCAGTTCTTC. Its protein is CASSATNEQFF. The J gene is TRBJ2-1, the V gene TRBV7-9; D ambiguous. Trimming pared 5 bases from V and 6 bases from J, leaving 5 bases between. Germline values: CDR1 SEHNR, CDR2 FQNEAQ (reference sequence). The CDR3 is made up of 11 amino acids.

The genes are TRBV7-9 and TRBJ2-1, with a tentative D call TRBD1 (6 bases). The V gene lost 5 bases and the J gene lost 4 bases, with 12 bases spanning the gap. Germline loops: CDR1 SEHNR, CDR2 FQNEAQ (reference sequence). CDR3 size: 14 residues. The CDR3 region is CASSGQGTYNEQFF. CDR3 DNA: TGTGCCAGCAGCGGGCAGGGGACATACAATGAGCAGTTCTTC.

The rearrangement uses TRBV7-2 and TRBJ2-7, with a possible D match to TRBD2 (6 bases). The DNA end is more similar to TRBJ2-5, so the J call may be wrong. The CDR3 totals 17 residues. CDR1 and CDR2 (germline): SGHTA, FQGNSA. For the CDR3, the DNA is TGTGCCAGCAGCTTCGCCCCCCCCGGAGGGGCCTCAGAGACCCAGTACTTC. This translates into CASSFAPPGGASETQYF.

The V call is TRBV4-1, the J call TRBJ1-1; TRBD1 aligns across 7 bases. V lost 5 bases, J lost 2 bases, and 8 bases stayed unmatched. This CDR3 contains 15 residues. Germline-derived CDR1 and CDR2 are MGHRA and YSYEKL. CDR3 in amino acids: CASSKGQATNTEAFF. CDR3 sequence (DNA): TGCGCCAGCAGCAAAGGACAGGCAACCAACACTGAAGCTTTCTTT.

This clonotype was detected a few times. The rearrangement uses TRBV4-3 and TRBJ2-7, with D possibly being TRBD1 (5 bases). Per germline, CDR1 LGHNA and CDR2 YSLEER. Trimming pared 1 base from V and 2 bases from J, leaving 12 bases between. The CDR3 totals 15 residues. The CDR3 reads CASSQVGHGPYEQYF. For the CDR3, the DNA is TGCGCCAGCAGCCAAGTCGGACATGGTCCCTACGAGCAGTACTTC.

This chain links TRBV5-6 with TRBJ1-5; TRBD1 agrees at 7 bases. Germline-derived CDR1 and CDR2 are SGHDT and YYEEEE. V lost 4 bases to trimming and J lost 14 bases; unmatched junction nucleotides: 15. CDR3 length: 14 residues. This CDR3 is CASSHRTGSKRKHF. CDR3 bases: TGTGCCAGCAGCCACAGGACAGGCTCCAAGCGAAAGCATTTT. Complete variable domain (other parts from reference TRBV5-6 and TRBJ1-5): DAGVTQSPTHLIKTRGQQVTLRCSPKSGHDTVSWYQQALGQGPQFIFQYYEEEERQRGNFPDRFSGHQFPNYSSELNVNALLLGDSALYLCASSHRTGSKRKHFGDGTRLSIL.

In this sample, this clonotype turned up a few times. The J gene is TRBJ2-1, the V gene TRBV6-6; 15 nucleotides match TRBD2. This CDR3 is built from 16 residues. From germline, CDR1 is MNHNY and CDR2 SVGAGI (reference sequence). With 2 bases clipped from V and 8 bases from J, the junction kept 4 bases outside the gene matches. The CDR3 loop is CASSYEGLAGGDEQFF. The CDR3, as DNA: TGTGCCAGCAGTTACGAGGGACTAGCGGGGGGCGATGAGCAGTTCTTC.

A few counts support this clonotype. The chain carries TRBV20-1 and TRBJ1-6; D unclear. CDR1 is DFQATT, CDR2 SNEGSKA, per germline (reference sequence). The V end was cut by 0 bases, the J end by 4 bases, with 10 bases between. The CDR3 is made up of 15 amino acids. CDR3 DNA sequence: TGCAGTGCTAGAGATGGCCAGAGGTATAATTCACCCCTCCACTTT. It specifies CSARDGQRYNSPLHF.

The chain links TRBV28 to TRBJ2-3, with unresolved D. The CDR3 contains 15 residues. CDR1 is MDHEN and CDR2 is SYDVKM in the germline V gene. V was pared by 5 bases and J by 3 bases, with 15 bases between. CDR3 coding DNA: TGTGCCAGCAGTCCTACCGGAACCCCTACAGATACGCAGTATTTT. Its protein product is CASSPTGTPTDTQYF.

The chain couples TRBV10-3 to TRBJ2-7, with a weak D call TRBD2 (5 bases). From germline, CDR1 is ENHRY and CDR2 SYGVKD. Trimming cost V 6 bases and J 0 bases, with 12 bases left between them. CDR3 length: 14 amino acids. The CDR3 sequence: CAIRATGNSYEQYF. The CDR3 coding sequence is TGTGCCATCAGAGCAACCGGGAACTCCTACGAGCAGTACTTC.

This chain uses TRBV11-2 with TRBJ1-1; no firm D call. This CDR3 has 13 residues. V was pared by 2 bases and J by 5 bases, with 9 bases between. The germline gives CDR1 SGHAT, CDR2 FQNNGV. CDR3 amino acids: CASSLRGRTEAFF. Written as DNA, the CDR3 is TGTGCCAGCAGCTTAAGAGGGAGAACTGAAGCTTTCTTT.

This clonotype was recorded a few times. V usage is TRBV27 and J usage is TRBJ2-7; 10 positions match TRBD1. The germline V gene encodes CDR1 MNHEY and CDR2 SMNVEV (reference sequence). The V and J ends lost 6 bases and 0 bases, in that order; junction bases with no gene match: 8. The CDR3 has 16 amino acids. The CDR3 protein is CASRRRQGASSYEQYF. The CDR3 DNA sequence: TGTGCCAGCAGGAGACGACAGGGGGCAAGCTCCTACGAGCAGTACTTC.

V gene TRBV2 combines with J gene TRBJ1-1; TRBD1 matches 8 bases. The CDR3 totals 13 residues. Germline assignment: CDR1 SNHLY and CDR2 FYNNEI. Unmatched junction bases numbered 5, after V lost 1 base and J lost 10 bases. In DNA form, the CDR3 reads TGTGCCAGCAGTGAAGATGACAGGGGCGCAGCTTTCTTT. Translated, it gives CASSEDDRGAAFF.